This T cell receptor beta chain was identified during a study of human T cells and chemical hapten exposure. Study context: The study enrolled mostly female patients with alopecia areata, totalis or universalis.

Germline V lookup: CDR1 LGHNA, CDR2 YSLEER. The length of the CDR3 is 14 residues. V lost 1 base to trimming and J lost 6 bases, with 11 bases between them. The sample holds a few counts of this clonotype. No antigen is known for it. The study, taken as a whole, reports: Unchanged with DPC sensitization were TCRs above 1 in 1000 frequency. Having alopecia, the donors may differ immunologically from healthy people.

Time point here: pre-sensitization, week 0. Treatment noted: therapeutic diphenylcyclopropenone sensitization with weekly scalp DPC. Blood was drawn before each patch test was applied. TCRdb fed the RACE reads into MiXCR, producing one record per CDR3 protein. The repertoire holds approximately 100,000 distinct CDR3 sequences, with around 9.6% as singletons. The origin of this receptor is a woman between 40 and 55 years old with alopecia areata. Some clones in this sample may be carry-over from other donors' samples. The chain carries TRBV4-3 and TRBJ2-3; D call uncertain. Material: whole blood, obtained in connection with sensitization to the hapten diphenylcyclopropenone (DPC). This CDR3 is CASSQAPDSDTQYF. The CDR3 DNA reads as TGCGCCAGCAGCCAAGCCCCTGACTCGGATACGCAGTATTTT.